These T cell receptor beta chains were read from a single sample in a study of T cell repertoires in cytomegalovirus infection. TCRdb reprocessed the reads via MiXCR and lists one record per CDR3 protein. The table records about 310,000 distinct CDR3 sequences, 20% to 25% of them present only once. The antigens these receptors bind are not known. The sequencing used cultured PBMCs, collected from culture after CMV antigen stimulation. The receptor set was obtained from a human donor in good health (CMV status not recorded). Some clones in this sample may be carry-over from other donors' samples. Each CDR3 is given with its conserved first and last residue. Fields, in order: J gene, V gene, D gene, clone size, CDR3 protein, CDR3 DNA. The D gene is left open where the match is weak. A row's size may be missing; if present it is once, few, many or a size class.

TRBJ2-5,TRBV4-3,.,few,CASSPDPDYKETQYF,TGCGCCAGCAGCCCGGACCCTGACTACAAAGAGACCCAGTACTTC
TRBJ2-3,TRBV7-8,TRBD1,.,CASSSKRDRVGDTQYF,TGTGCCAGCAGCTCTAAAAGGGACAGGGTGGGAGATACGCAGTATTTT
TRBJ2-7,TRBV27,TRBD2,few,CASGLAGISYEQYF,TGTGCCAGCGGACTAGCGGGTATCTCCTACGAGCAGTACTTC
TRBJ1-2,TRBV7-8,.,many,CASSSAGFPIYGYTF,TGTGCCAGCAGCTCGGCCGGGTTCCCCATCTATGGCTACACCTTC
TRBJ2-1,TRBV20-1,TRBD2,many,CSASLAGGSGEQFF,TGCAGTGCTAGCTTGGCGGGAGGGTCAGGTGAGCAGTTCTTC
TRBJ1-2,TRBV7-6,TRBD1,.,CASSPDRGLLDYGYTF,TGTGCCAGCAGCCCTGACAGGGGGCTGCTGGACTATGGCTACACCTTC
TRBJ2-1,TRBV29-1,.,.,CSGGDNEQFF,TGCAGCGGGGGGGACAATGAGCAGTTCTTC
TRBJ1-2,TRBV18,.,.,CASSPSPLQANYGYTF,TGTGCCAGCTCACCTTCGCCCTTACAGGCGAACTATGGCTACACCTTC
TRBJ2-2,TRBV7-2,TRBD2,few,CASSSGRFDGELFF,TGTGCCAGCAGCAGCGGGAGGTTTGACGGGGAGCTGTTTTTT
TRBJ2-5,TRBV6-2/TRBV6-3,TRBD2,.,CASSYLGLAGGIQETQYF,TGTGCCAGCAGTTACTTGGGACTAGCGGGAGGCATCCAAGAGACCCAGTACTTC
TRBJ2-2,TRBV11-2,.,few,CASSLGVGGTNTGELFF,TGTGCCAGCAGCTTAGGGGTGGGAGGAACGAACACCGGGGAGCTGTTTTTT
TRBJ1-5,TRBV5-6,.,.,CASSLGPRGREDQPQHF,TGTGCCAGCAGCTTGGGACCGAGGGGGAGGGAAGATCAGCCCCAGCATTTT
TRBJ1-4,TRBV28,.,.,CASRSRNPWSEKLFF,TGTGCCAGCAGGTCCAGAAACCCATGGAGTGAAAAACTGTTTTTT
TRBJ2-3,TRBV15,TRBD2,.,CATSLAGGSTDTQYF,TGTGCCACCAGCCTAGCGGGAGGTTCCACAGATACGCAGTATTTT
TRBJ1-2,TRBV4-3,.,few,CASSQDDRSSNYGYTF,TGCGCCAGCAGCCAAGATGACAGGAGCTCTAACTATGGCTACACCTTC
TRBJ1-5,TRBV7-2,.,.,CASIPTGQPQHF,TGTGCCAGCATCCCTACTGGGCAGCCCCAGCATTTT
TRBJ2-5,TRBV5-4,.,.,CASSFFGLQETQYF,TGTGCCAGCAGCTTTTTCGGGCTTCAAGAGACCCAGTACTTC
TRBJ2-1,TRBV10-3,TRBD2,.,CAISDQRDLSEQFF,TGTGCCATCAGTGACCAGCGGGATTTGTCTGAGCAGTTCTTC
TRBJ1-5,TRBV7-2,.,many,CASSLLGVQPQHF,TGTGCCAGCAGCTTATTGGGGGTCCAGCCCCAGCATTTT
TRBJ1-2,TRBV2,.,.,CASSEAKGSNYGYTF,TGTGCCAGCAGTGAAGCGAAGGGGTCTAACTATGGCTACACCTTC